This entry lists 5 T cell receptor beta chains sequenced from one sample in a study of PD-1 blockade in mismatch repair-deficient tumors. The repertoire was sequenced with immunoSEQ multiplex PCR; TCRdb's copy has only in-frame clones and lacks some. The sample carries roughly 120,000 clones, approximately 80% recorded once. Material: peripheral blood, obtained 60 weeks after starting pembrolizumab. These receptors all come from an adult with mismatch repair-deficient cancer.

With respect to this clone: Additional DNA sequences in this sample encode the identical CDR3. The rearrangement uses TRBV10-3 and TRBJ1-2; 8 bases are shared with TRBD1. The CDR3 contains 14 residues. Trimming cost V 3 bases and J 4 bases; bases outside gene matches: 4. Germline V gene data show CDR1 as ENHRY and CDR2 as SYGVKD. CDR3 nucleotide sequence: TGTGCCATCAGTGAACAGGGGGAGGTCTATGGCTACACCTTC. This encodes CAISEQGEVYGYTF.

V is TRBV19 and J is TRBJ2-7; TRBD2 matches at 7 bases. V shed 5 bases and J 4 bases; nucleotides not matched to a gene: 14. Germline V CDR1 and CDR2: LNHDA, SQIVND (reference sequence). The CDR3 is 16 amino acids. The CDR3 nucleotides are TGTGCCAGTAGTCCCCGACTGGGCGGGAGAGGTTACGAGCAGTACTTC. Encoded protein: CASSPRLGGRGYEQYF.

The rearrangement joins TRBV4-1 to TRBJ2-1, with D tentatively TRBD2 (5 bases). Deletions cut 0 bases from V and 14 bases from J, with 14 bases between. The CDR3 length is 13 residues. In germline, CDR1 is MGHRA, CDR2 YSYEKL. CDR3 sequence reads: CASSQDRTGIEFF. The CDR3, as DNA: TGCGCCAGCAGCCAAGATCGGACCGGGATCGAGTTCTTC.

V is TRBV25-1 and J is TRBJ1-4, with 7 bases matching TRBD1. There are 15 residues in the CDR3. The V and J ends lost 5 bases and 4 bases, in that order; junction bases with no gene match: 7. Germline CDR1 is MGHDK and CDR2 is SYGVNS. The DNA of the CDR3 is TGTGCCAGCAGTACTCGGACAGGATTTAATGAAAAACTGTTTTTT. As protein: CASSTRTGFNEKLFF. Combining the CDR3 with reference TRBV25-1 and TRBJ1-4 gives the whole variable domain EADIYQTPRYLVIGTGKKITLECSQTMGHDKMYWYQQDPGMELHLIHYSYGVNSTEKGDLSSESTVSRIRTEHFPLTLESARPSHTSQYLCASSTRTGFNEKLFFGSGTQLSVL.

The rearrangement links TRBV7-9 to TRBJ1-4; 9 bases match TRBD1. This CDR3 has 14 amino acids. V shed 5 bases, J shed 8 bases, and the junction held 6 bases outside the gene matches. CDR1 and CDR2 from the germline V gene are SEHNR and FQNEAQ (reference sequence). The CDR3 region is CASSPRTGEEKLFF. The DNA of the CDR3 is TGTGCCAGCAGCCCCAGGACAGGGGAGGAAAAACTGTTTTTT.